This is a list of T cell receptor beta chains from one sample in a study of T cell responses to AZD1222 COVID-19 vaccine. TCRdb keeps only in-frame clones here, not all; method: immunoSEQ multiplex PCR. The sample has 70,000 to 95,000 clones, 80% to 95% seen once. The sample here was peripheral blood, taken 28 days after the second AZD1222 dose. Receptor source: an adult who received the AZD1222 COVID-19 vaccine. Both conserved end residues are part of each CDR3.

V	J	CDR3
TRBV28	TRBJ1-1	CASSLKGRRSTEAFF
TRBV23-1	TRBJ1-5	CASSRNEGQVNQPQHF
TRBV7-2	TRBJ2-1	CASSSAGAYRNEQFF
TRBV19	TRBJ2-7	CATTSGYEQYF
TRBV18	TRBJ2-3	CASSPVVSSTDTQYF
TRBV6-6	TRBJ1-2	CASSSQTGNQGYTF
TRBV27	TRBJ2-1	CASSTTGKNEQFF
TRBV19	TRBJ2-1	CASSTRTGGAYNEQFF
TRBV28	TRBJ1-3	CASSAPGDVGNTIYF
TRBV5-1	TRBJ2-7	CASSFPHSYEQYF
TRBV20-1	TRBJ1-2	CSASTGQVGPGGYTF
TRBV25-1	TRBJ2-1	CASSEGAGGPSPYNEQFF
TRBV3-1/TRBV3-2	TRBJ1-1	CASHGEGTEAFF
TRBV28	TRBJ2-7	CASKAAGASYEQYF
TRBV30	TRBJ2-7	CAAGLDFYEQYF
TRBV7-9	TRBJ1-2	CASSPTGWDYGYTF
TRBV7-9	TRBJ1-2	CASSLAGSGDYGYTF
TRBV19	TRBJ1-1	CASSSGGPAFF
TRBV18	TRBJ1-4	CASSPRTGDGGKLFF
TRBV5-4	TRBJ2-7	CASSSGTGASYEQYF
TRBV2	TRBJ1-1	CASSERELNTEAFF
TRBV29-1	TRBJ2-1	CSVAPGTGGSYNEQFF
TRBV10-1	TRBJ2-2	CASSPGGIGSGELFF
TRBV4-1	TRBJ1-2	CASSQEWDRAYGYTF
TRBV18	TRBJ1-1	CASSPPPQEPFVNTEAFF
TRBV19	TRBJ2-3	CASREDRATDTQYF
TRBV4-1	TRBJ2-5	CASSQVAARETQYF
TRBV2	TRBJ2-1	CASTRGVRVGEQFF
TRBV13	TRBJ1-1	CASSLGTGDFRGDVLAFF
TRBV10-2	TRBJ2-2	CASHEGTDTGELFF
TRBV5-1	TRBJ1-6	CASSLLSRNSPLHF
TRBV5-8	TRBJ2-7	CASTWGLAFSYEQYF
TRBV28	TRBJ2-1	CASSLTGTYNEQFF
TRBV11-1	TRBJ2-7	CASSFDPRYEQYF
TRBV30	TRBJ1-2	CAWSTRRTASIYGYTF
TRBV7-3	TRBJ2-1	CASSRGGSSPYNEQFF
TRBV3-1/TRBV3-2	TRBJ1-3	CASSPSSGNTIYF
TRBV13	TRBJ1-1	CASSALDRVTEAFF
TRBV11-2	TRBJ2-1	CASSTSGYNEQFF
TRBV10-1	TRBJ1-6	CASSKGQPNSPLHF
TRBV12-5	TRBJ2-1	CASGFGGARNEQFF